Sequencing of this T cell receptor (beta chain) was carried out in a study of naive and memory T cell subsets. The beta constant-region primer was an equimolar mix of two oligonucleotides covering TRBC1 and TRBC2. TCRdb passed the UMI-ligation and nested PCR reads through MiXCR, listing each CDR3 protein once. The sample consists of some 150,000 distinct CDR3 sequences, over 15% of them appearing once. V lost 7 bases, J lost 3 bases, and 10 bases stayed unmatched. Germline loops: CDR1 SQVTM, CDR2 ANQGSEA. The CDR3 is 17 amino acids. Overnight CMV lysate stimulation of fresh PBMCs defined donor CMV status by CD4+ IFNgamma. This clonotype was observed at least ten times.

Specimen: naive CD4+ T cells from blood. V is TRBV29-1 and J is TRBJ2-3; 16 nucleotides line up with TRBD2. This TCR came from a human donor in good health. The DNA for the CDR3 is TGCAGCGCTGTGCCGGGACTAGCGGGAGGGCCGACAGATACGCAGTATTTT. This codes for CSAVPGLAGGPTDTQYF.